The 13 T cell receptor beta chains reported below all come from one sample, sequenced in a study of T cells in women clearing cervical HPV infection. Repertoires were generated with immunoSEQ multiplex PCR, while TCRdb's copy carries only in-frame clones and drops some. The table lists more than 25,000 clones. Sequencing input: blood buffy coat. These receptors were collected from a woman aged 18-69 years with a cervical HPV16 infection that either progressed to CIN3+ or cleared (not recorded which).

Notes on this clone: The CDR3 goes on 3 residues after the read ends, and that part is filled in from the germline J gene. The genes are TRBV20-1 and TRBJ1-3, with D perhaps TRBD1 (5 bases). The CDR3 loop spans 17 amino acids. V dropped 1 base and J dropped 0 bases, with 16 bases sitting between them. Germline V CDR1 and CDR2: DFQATT, SNEGSKA (reference sequence). CDR3 loop: CSARGFSRGLSGNTIYF. CDR3 bases read: TGCAGTGCTAGAGGGTTTTCGAGGGGCCTCTCTGGAAACACC.

Regarding this clone: Coverage ceases 3 residues before the CDR3 finishes, and the germline J gene fills in the end. This rearrangement joins TRBV7-9 to TRBJ2-5; 11 positions agree with TRBD1. CDR1 and CDR2 from the germline V gene are SEHNR and FQNEAQ (reference sequence). V lost 4 bases, J lost 4 bases, and 5 bases stayed unmatched. The CDR3 extends over 15 amino acids. This chain's CDR3 is CASSYRGTGGETQYF. CDR3 bases read: TGTGCCAGCAGCTATAGGGGGACAGGGGGAGAGACC.

About this clone: The read terminates 3 residues before the CDR3 end, so the remaining end is supplied by the germline J gene. The V and J genes are TRBV20-1 and TRBJ1-2, with a weak D call TRBD1 (5 bases). The V gene's germline CDR1 is DFQATT and CDR2 SNEGSKA (reference sequence). The V and J ends lost 1 base and 7 bases respectively, with 19 bases between them. This CDR3 contains 15 residues. The covered CDR3 bases are TGCAGTGCTAGAGTATTAGGAGGGGCTTCGGGTGGC. Amino acid sequence: CSARVLGGASGG. The whole CDR3 protein reads CSARVLGGASGGYTF.

A word on this clone: A junction boundary mismatches the germline segment, possibly from a read error. The CDR3 extends 3 residues past the end of the read, so its final part is completed from the germline J gene. The same CDR3 is also encoded by other DNA sequences in this sample. The V call is TRBV19, the J call TRBJ1-3; 9 nucleotides agree with TRBD1. Looked up from germline, CDR1 is LNHDA and CDR2 is SQIVND (reference sequence). There are 13 residues in the CDR3. The CDR3 DNA, read in part, is TGTGCCAGTAGACAGGGGGCTGGAAACACT. Protein: CASRQGAGNT. The whole CDR3 region reads CASRQGAGNTIYF.

In regard to this clone: Sequencing ends 3 residues short of the CDR3 end; the germline J gene provides the rest. The rearrangement joins TRBV5-1 to TRBJ2-1; TRBD2 agrees at 8 bases. The CDR3 totals 15 residues. Trimming at V came to 4 bases and at J to 9 bases, leaving 12 bases not matched to a gene. Germline CDR1 reads SGHRS; CDR2 reads YFSETQ. CDR3 bases read: TGCGCCAGCAGCCTGGGTGCTAGCGGGCATCTTGAG. This translates into CASSLGASGHLE. The whole CDR3 reads CASSLGASGHLEQFF.

Regarding this clone: The CDR3 goes on 3 residues after the read ends, and that part is filled in from the germline J gene. The chain employs TRBV20-1 and TRBJ1-5, with TRBD1 identical over 7 bases. Trimming cost V 0 bases and J 6 bases; bases outside gene matches: 2. Germline V gives CDR1 DFQATT, CDR2 SNEGSKA (reference sequence). This CDR3 is 13 amino acids long. The part of the CDR3 DNA that was read is TGCAGTGCTAGAGAAACAGGGGTTCAGCCC. Translated: CSARETGVQP. The whole CDR3 sequence reads CSARETGVQPQHF.

As to this clone: With the read ending 3 residues before the CDR3 end, the germline J gene is used to fill in that end. The chain employs TRBV7-9 and TRBJ1-2, with D hard to call. CDR1 and CDR2 from the germline V gene are SEHNR and FQNEAQ (reference sequence). The CDR3 sequence is 14 residues long. Trimming cost V 5 bases and J 6 bases, with 16 bases left between them. The CDR3 reads CASSPSLSVDGYTF. The CDR3 DNA, read in part, is TGTGCCAGCAGCCCATCGTTATCAGTGGATGGC.

In the case of this clone: The CDR3 goes on 3 residues after the read ends, and that part is filled in from the germline J gene. The chain links TRBV30 to TRBJ1-6; 9 bases map to TRBD1. This CDR3 region has 14 residues. Losses at the gene ends were 1 base for V and 5 bases for J; bases not matched to a gene: 0. Per the germline V gene, CDR1 is GTSNPN and CDR2 is SVGIG (reference sequence). The covered CDR3 bases are TGTGCCTGGAGTGGGGACAGGGATAATTCACCC. Its translation: CAWSGDRDNSP. The full CDR3 protein is CAWSGDRDNSPLHF.

In the case of this clone: The missing CDR3 end, 3 residues past where the read stops, is filled in from the germline J gene. This chain uses TRBV7-9 with TRBJ1-6; TRBD1 might be the D (6 bases). Trimming took 5 bases from V and 7 from J, leaving 12 bases between them. CDR1 and CDR2 from the germline V gene are SEHNR and FQNEAQ (reference sequence). This CDR3 spans 14 amino acids. The chain's CDR3 is CASSQGTRNSPLHF. The DNA read from the CDR3 is TGTGCCAGCAGCCAAGGGACAAGGAATTCACCC.

With regard to this clone: The read stops 3 residues short of the end of the CDR3; the missing end is completed from the germline J gene. This chain uses TRBV19 with TRBJ2-2; 9 positions agree with TRBD1. CDR1 is LNHDA, CDR2 SQIVND, per germline (reference sequence). The CDR3 totals 16 residues. The part of the CDR3 DNA that was read is TGTGCCAGTAGTCTCGACTGGGGACAGGGAAATGAAAAG. Its protein product is CASSLDWGQGNEK. The complete CDR3 protein is CASSLDWGQGNEKLFF.

Notes on this clone: The read is 3 residues too short to cover the CDR3 end, so that end is filled in from the germline J gene. The V gene is TRBV11-1, the J gene TRBJ2-7, with D possibly TRBD1 on 5 matching bases. Germline CDR1 and CDR2: SGHAT and FQDESV (reference sequence). The CDR3 contains 14 residues. Deletions cut 5 bases from V and 4 bases from J, with 15 bases between. The CDR3 loop is CASSPPRQGYEQYF. The sequenced part of the CDR3 DNA is TGTGCCAGCAGCCCACCCCGCCAGGGATACGAG.

Remarks on this clone: The read falls 3 residues short of the CDR3 end, and the missing part is taken from the germline J gene. The genes are TRBV18 and TRBJ1-4; the D gene is possibly TRBD1 (5 bases). Germline CDR1 and CDR2: KGHSH and LQKENI. V lost 4 bases and J 8 bases, leaving 11 bases between the germline ends. The CDR3 length is 13 residues. CDR3: CASSRSGEEKLFF. CDR3 DNA (partial): TGTGCCAGCTCACGGTCGGGGGAGGAAAAA.

With regard to this clone: The read comes to an end 3 residues before the CDR3 does, leaving the germline J gene to fill in the end. The same CDR3 can be traced to other DNA sequences in this sample. V gene TRBV18 combines with J gene TRBJ1-1, with D possibly matching TRBD1 (5 bases). Germline assignment: CDR1 KGHSH and CDR2 LQKENI. The CDR3 is made up of 13 amino acids. V dropped 6 bases and J dropped 1 base, with 9 bases sitting between them. Here the CDR3 reads CASSPGRNTEAFF. The CDR3 bases that were read are TGTGCCAGCTCCCCAGGGCGGAACACTGAA.